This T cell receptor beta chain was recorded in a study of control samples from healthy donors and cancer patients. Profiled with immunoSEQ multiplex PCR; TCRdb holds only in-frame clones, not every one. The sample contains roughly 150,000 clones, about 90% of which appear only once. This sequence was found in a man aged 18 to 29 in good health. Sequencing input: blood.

The CDR3 coding sequence is TGCGCCAGCAGCTTGGGAAAGCATATCTACGAGCAGTACTTC. Translation: CASSLGKHIYEQYF. The genes are TRBV5-1 and TRBJ2-7, with D hard to call. The V gene lost 0 bases and the J gene lost 3 bases, with 10 bases spanning the gap. The CDR3 consists of 14 residues. Germline CDR1 reads SGHRS; CDR2 reads YFSETQ.